The clone carrying this T cell receptor beta chain was detected many times. Its antigen is undetermined. The data originate from a study of CD8 T cells in ankylosing spondylitis. General study findings and limits: In ankylosing spondylitis patients, matched synovial fluid reportedly showed significant enrichment of disease-linked clones. In ankylosing spondylitis blood, a motif of 7 to 9 highly homologous TCR beta variants appeared characteristic.

Via MiXCR, TCRdb re-called the 5' RACE reads, giving one row per CDR3 protein. The sample shows around 130,000 distinct CDR3 sequences, approximately 9.7% of them seen only once. Germline V CDR1 and CDR2: SGHRS, YFSETQ. V trimming: 1 base; J trimming: 1 base; junction bases outside the gene matches: 3. The CDR3 length is 15 residues. The clonotype originates from a male donor with ankylosing spondylitis or in good health (not recorded which). V usage is TRBV5-1 and J usage is TRBJ2-5, with 8 bases fitting TRBD1. The sequenced material came from blood, either unsorted or a sorted T cell fraction (not recorded which). This CDR3 is CASSLNRGTQETQYF. The CDR3 bases are TGCGCCAGCAGCTTGAACAGGGGGACCCAAGAGACCCAGTACTTC.